This T cell receptor (beta chain) was obtained from a study of blood T cell repertoires in COVID-19. Study context: Italy, Spain and the United States were the sources of the convalescent and acute COVID-19 samples. Sources were T cells, B-cell-depleted T cells, or PBMCs; the material itself was cDNA or gDNA.

Study processing details: Nucleated cell counts were estimated from reference gene primer amplification. The protocol was immunoSEQ multiplex PCR, while the TCRdb copy is restricted to in-frame clones and leaves out a portion. The DNA was the basis for D and trimming; V, J and clone size are from that table. The sample yields approximately 200,000 clones, roughly 80% seen once. Sequenced input: peripheral blood. The source of this sequence is a woman in her twenties or thirties who had recovered from COVID-19.

Written as DNA, the CDR3 is TGTGCCAGCAGCCGAGAGAAAACAGGGGGCGGTGGAAACACCATATATTTT. Protein sequence: CASSREKTGGGGNTIYF. The gene calls are TRBV7-9 and TRBJ1-3; 9 bases map to TRBD1. Per the germline V gene, CDR1 is SEHNR and CDR2 is FQNEAQ (reference sequence). The V segment lost 5 bases and the J segment 3 bases; nucleotides outside the gene matches: 11. CDR3 length: 17 amino acids.